This TCR beta chain was recorded in a study of cytomegalovirus exposure and HLA in healthy donors. The CDR3 runs 15 residues. V dropped 0 bases and J dropped 3 bases, with 12 bases sitting between them. CDR1 MNHEY and CDR2 SVGAGI come from the germline V gene. The PCR contained 60 Vbeta and 13 Jbeta primers. Produced via immunoSEQ multiplex PCR; TCRdb's table is partial and in-frame only. The sample records approximately 150,000 clones, roughly 80% being singletons. The V and J genes are TRBV6-5 and TRBJ2-7; possible D gene TRBD1, 5 bases. The source material was PBMCs. The receptor comes from a male donor in good health and CMV-seronegative. Here the CDR3 DNA reads TGTGCCAGCAGTTACTCGGCCCAGGGCCACTACGAGCAGTACTTC. Its protein product is CASSYSAQGHYEQYF.